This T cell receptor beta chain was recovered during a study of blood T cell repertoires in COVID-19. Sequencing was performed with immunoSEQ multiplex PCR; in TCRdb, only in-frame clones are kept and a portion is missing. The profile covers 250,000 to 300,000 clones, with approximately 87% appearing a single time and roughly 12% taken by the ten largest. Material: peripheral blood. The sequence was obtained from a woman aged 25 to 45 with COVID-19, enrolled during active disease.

As DNA, the CDR3 is TGTGCCAGCAGCTTCTTGCCCCAGGGGGCGCGGGTCTACGAGCAGTACTTC. The encoded protein is CASSFLPQGARVYEQYF. J is TRBJ2-7 and V is TRBV5-4, with TRBD1 identical over 8 bases. V shed 2 bases, J shed 3 bases, and the junction held 13 bases outside the gene matches. CDR3 length: 17 amino acids. Per the germline V gene, CDR1 is SGHNT and CDR2 is YYREEE (reference sequence). The full variable domain, its missing parts supplied by reference TRBV5-4 and TRBJ2-7, is ETGVTQSPTHLIKTRGQQVTLRCSSQSGHNTVSWYQQALGQGPQFIFQYYREEENGRGNFPPRFSGLQFPNYSSELNVNALELDDSALYLCASSFLPQGARVYEQYFGPGTRLTVT.